The 10 T cell receptor beta chains presented below share a single source sample, sequenced in a study of CD8+ T cells in alopecia areata. cDNA prepared by RNA extraction and subsequent reverse transcription served as the template for sequencing. Generated by immunoSEQ multiplex PCR, the TCRdb table keeps only in-frame clones and is missing some. The profile shows 130,000 to 150,000 clones, roughly half of them singletons. The material was CD4+ T cells sorted from blood, obtained at week 0. Receptor source: a human donor with alopecia areata.

The genes are TRBV4-1 and TRBJ2-3; no clear D gene. Germline CDR1 is MGHRA and CDR2 is YSYEKL. V was pared by 4 bases and J by 0 bases, with 17 bases between. This CDR3 has 17 amino acids. The CDR3 DNA reads as TGCGCCAGCAGCCTAGGCACGACGGCCTCTAGCACAGATACGCAGTATTTT. Translation gives CASSLGTTASSTDTQYF.

There are a few counts of this clone. This rearrangement joins TRBV30 to TRBJ1-4; no clear D gene. Trimming cost V 0 bases and J 8 bases, with 13 bases left between them. The CDR3 is made up of 14 amino acids. CDR1 is GTSNPN, CDR2 SVGIG, per germline (reference sequence). The CDR3 loop reads CAWSVLSQAEKLFF. Here the CDR3 DNA reads TGTGCCTGGAGTGTACTAAGTCAAGCGGAAAAACTGTTTTTT.

This clone has just a few counts. The gene calls are TRBV19 and TRBJ2-1, with unresolved D. V was shortened by 11 bases and J by 7 bases, with 6 bases between the two germline ends. The CDR3 runs 9 residues. The germline gives CDR1 LNHDA, CDR2 SQIVND (reference sequence). The CDR3 coding sequence is TGTGCCGTGGGGAATGAGCAGTTCTTC. Translated: CAVGNEQFF.

This clone was picked up a small number of times. V is TRBV18 and J is TRBJ2-7; tentative D call: TRBD2 (6 bases). Germline lookup yields CDR1 KGHSH and CDR2 LQKENI. The CDR3 covers 15 residues. With 3 bases removed from V and 7 bases from J, the gap between germline ends came to 19 bases. This CDR3 is CASSPGGRPSGEQYF. As DNA, the CDR3 is TGTGCCAGCTCACCTGGAGGGAGGCCGAGTGGGGAGCAGTACTTC.

This chain links TRBV6-5 with TRBJ2-1; tentative D call: TRBD1 (5 bases). Germline V lookup: CDR1 MNHEY, CDR2 SVGAGI. The CDR3 runs to 11 residues. In nucleotides, the CDR3 is TGTGCAACTCAGGGAATGGGGGAGCAGTTCTTC. Its translation is CATQGMGEQFF.

This clone was detected only a few times. The chain links TRBV30 to TRBJ2-5; D uncertain. V lost 2 bases, J lost 2 bases, and 12 bases lay in between. The CDR3 loop spans 14 amino acids. Looked up from germline, CDR1 is GTSNPN and CDR2 is SVGIG (reference sequence). The CDR3 sequence: CAWSQRLGQETQYF. The CDR3 region has the DNA TGTGCCTGGAGTCAGAGGCTGGGACAAGAGACCCAGTACTTC.

V is TRBV10-3 and J is TRBJ2-3; D gene uncertain. Trimming removed 6 bases from V and 3 bases from J, with 4 bases in between. This CDR3 has 11 amino acids. From germline, CDR1 is ENHRY and CDR2 SYGVKD. The CDR3 DNA sequence: TGTGCCATCAGCCTAACAGATACGCAGTATTTT. This codes for CAISLTDTQYF.

V gene TRBV7-2 combines with J gene TRBJ2-2, with no clear D. The V and J ends lost 2 bases and 6 bases respectively, with 4 bases between them. The germline gives CDR1 SGHTA, CDR2 FQGNSA. The CDR3 runs 12 residues. CDR3 sequence: CASSLSPGELFF. The CDR3 region has the DNA TGTGCCAGCAGCTTAAGCCCCGGGGAGCTGTTTTTT.

The rearrangement links TRBV30 to TRBJ2-5; a possible D gene is TRBD2 (7 bases). The CDR3 has 15 amino acids. Germline V lookup: CDR1 GTSNPN, CDR2 SVGIG (reference sequence). V lost 2 bases and J 8 bases, leaving 21 bases between the germline ends. The CDR3 DNA reads as TGTGCCTGGAGTCTGGGACTATCAAGGGGGAATACCCAGTACTTC. Its translation: CAWSLGLSRGNTQYF.

This clone was seen more than once but under ten times. J is TRBJ1-5 and V is TRBV30, with TRBD1 identical over 7 bases. The CDR3 runs to 14 residues. With V trimmed by 3 bases and J by 4 bases, 6 bases remained unmatched. CDR1 and CDR2 from the germline V gene are GTSNPN and SVGIG (reference sequence). CDR3 sequence (DNA): TGTGCCTGGAGCGCCGGGACAGTGAATCAGCCCCAGCATTTT. It translates to CAWSAGTVNQPQHF.